This TCR beta chain comes out of a study of T cell changes during pregnancy in multiple sclerosis (dated by TCRdb to the late 2010s). In terms of the full investigation: In women with multiple sclerosis, the researchers looked at how the T cell repertoire shifted as pregnancy progressed.

The germline V gene (reference sequence) specifies LNHNV as CDR1 and YYDKDF as CDR2. The CDR3 holds 20 amino acids from the cysteine to the phenylalanine. The entry retains the CDR3 DNA only, 60 bases that are in frame from base 1. Trimming accounts for 0 bases at V and 0 bases at J, while the number of junction bases matched to no gene is 13. The library was prepared using the immunoSEQ multiplex PCR assay. Here the immuneACCESS table is served through TCRdb, limited to in-frame sequences with V and J called. Missing clones are a known gap in these copies; in checked studies unresolved V genes cover under half, and the rest lacks a known reason. In all, the sample holds about 80,000 clones, and around 92% of those were seen once. The biggest ten clones account for about 3% of the sample. For this clone: No antigen is known for it. Base-call qualities are not available, and no considerably larger clone is one nucleotide away.

Recombination joined TRBV15 with TRBJ1-2, with 10 central nucleotides matching TRBD1. The origin of this receptor is a female donor with multiple sclerosis, enrolled in a pregnancy study. The source material was peripheral blood, sampled before pregnancy. The CDR3 region: CATSRDGETGTGDSNYGYTF. The DNA reads as follows: TGTGCCACCAGCAGAGATGGGGAGACCGGGACAGGGGATTCTAACTATGGCTACACCTTC. When the CDR3 is completed using the reference TRBV15 and TRBJ1-2 genes on either side, the full variable domain is DAMVIQNPRYQVTQFGKPVTLSCSQTLNHNVMYWYQQKSSQAPKLLFHYYDKDFNNEADTPDNFQSRRPNTSFCFLDIRSPGLGDTAMYLCATSRDGETGTGDSNYGYTFGSGTRLTVV.